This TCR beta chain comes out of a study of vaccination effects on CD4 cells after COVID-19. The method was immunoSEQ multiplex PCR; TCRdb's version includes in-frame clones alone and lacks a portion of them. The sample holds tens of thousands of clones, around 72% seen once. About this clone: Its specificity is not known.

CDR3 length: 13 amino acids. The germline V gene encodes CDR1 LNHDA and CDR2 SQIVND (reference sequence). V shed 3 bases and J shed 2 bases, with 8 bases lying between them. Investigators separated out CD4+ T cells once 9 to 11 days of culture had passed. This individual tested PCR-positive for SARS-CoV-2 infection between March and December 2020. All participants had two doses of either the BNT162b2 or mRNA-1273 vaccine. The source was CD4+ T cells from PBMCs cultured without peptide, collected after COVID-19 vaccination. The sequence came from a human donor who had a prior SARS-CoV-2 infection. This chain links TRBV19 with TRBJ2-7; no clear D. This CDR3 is CASSISQPYEQYF. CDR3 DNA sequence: TGTGCCAGTAGTATTTCACAGCCCTACGAGCAGTACTTC.